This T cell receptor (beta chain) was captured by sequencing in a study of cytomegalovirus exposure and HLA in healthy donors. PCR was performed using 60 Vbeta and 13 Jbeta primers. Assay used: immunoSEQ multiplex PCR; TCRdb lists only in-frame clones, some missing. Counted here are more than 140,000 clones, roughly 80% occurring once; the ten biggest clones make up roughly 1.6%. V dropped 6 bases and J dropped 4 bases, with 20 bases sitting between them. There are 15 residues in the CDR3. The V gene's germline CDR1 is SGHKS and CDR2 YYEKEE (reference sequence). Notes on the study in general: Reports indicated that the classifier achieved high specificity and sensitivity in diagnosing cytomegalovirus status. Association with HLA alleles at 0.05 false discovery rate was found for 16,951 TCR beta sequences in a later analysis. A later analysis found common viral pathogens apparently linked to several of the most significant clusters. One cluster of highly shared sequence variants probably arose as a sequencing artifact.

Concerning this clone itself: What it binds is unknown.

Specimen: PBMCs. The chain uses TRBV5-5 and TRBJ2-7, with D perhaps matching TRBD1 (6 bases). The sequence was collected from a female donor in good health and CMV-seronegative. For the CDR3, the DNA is TGTGCCAGCAAGGAATCGCAGGGGAAATATTACGAGCAGTACTTC. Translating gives CASKESQGKYYEQYF.